This T cell receptor (beta chain) comes out of a study of response to subunit inactivated influenza vaccine. TCRdb re-derived calls from the RT-PCR reads in MiXCR, one entry per CDR3 protein. The table lists around 570,000 distinct CDR3 sequences, roughly 10% of them singletons, with approximately 9.9% in the top ten. This clonotype was seen more than once but under ten times. CDR3 length equals 13 residues. The V gene's germline CDR1 is MNHEY and CDR2 SVGEGT. The V gene end was trimmed by 2 bases and the J gene end by 8 bases; junction bases not matched to a gene: 4. Separately, the same data were catalogued under a study of T cells expressing NK-cell markers. That study reports: cDNA encoding TCR beta was synthesized via 5'RACE template switching incorporating UMIs. Dominant NKG2C+ clonotypes accounted for 1.0-7.0% of CD8+ T cells in roughly 6 donors. These clonotypes, the leaders elsewhere, also led the CD3+CD56-NKG2C+ fraction in a few donors. HCMV specificity of expanded NKG2C+ T cell clones remained unclear.

The V and J genes are TRBV6-2 or TRBV6-3 and TRBJ1-1, with 8 bases matching TRBD1. This sequence originates from a man aged 50 or older who received an inactivated influenza vaccine. Specimen: PBMCs from blood, collected on the day of vaccination. The CDR3 DNA follows: TGTGCCAGCAGTTACCCGACAGGGGTGGAAGCTTTCTTT. The encoded protein is CASSYPTGVEAFF.